A selection of T cell receptor beta chains follows, all from one sample in a study of OX40 agonist ivuxolimab in advanced cancers. Clones were sequenced by immunoSEQ multiplex PCR, and TCRdb holds only the in-frame ones, with some missing. Of over 95,000 clones listed, roughly 90% are singletons. Sequences were derived from CD4+ or CD8+ T cells sorted from blood, sampled in a trial of the OX40 agonist ivuxolimab. Source of these receptors: an adult with an advanced solid tumor such as melanoma, head and neck, liver or kidney cancer. Each CDR3 is given with its conserved first and last residue. Fields, in order: D gene, V gene, clone size, J gene, CDR3 DNA, CDR3 protein. D genes are given only for firm matches. Only part of the rows carry a size: once, few, many, or a class if the clone is expanded.

>TRBD1|TRBV5-1|-|TRBJ1-4
TGCGCCAGCAGCTTGGTGACAGGGAATGAAAAACTGTTTTTT
CASSLVTGNEKLFF
>TRBD1|TRBV19|once|TRBJ2-5
TGTGCCAGTAGCACCGCCGGGACAGGGAGGGAGACCCAGTACTTC
CASSTAGTGRETQYF
>TRBD1|TRBV2|-|TRBJ1-6
TGTGCCAGCAGTGAAAGGGTCACAGGGGATAATTCACCCCTCCACTTT
CASSERVTGDNSPLHF
>-|TRBV4-2|once|TRBJ1-2
TGTGCCAGCAGCCAAGTAGGAGGGAACTCGTATGGCTACACCTTC
CASSQVGGNSYGYTF
>-|TRBV6-5|-|TRBJ2-7
TGTGCCACGGCCCGGCAGGGCTCAAGCTACGAGCAGTACTTC
CATARQGSSYEQYF
>-|TRBV6-1|-|TRBJ2-5
TGTGCCAGCAGGACAGGCGCCGGGGTACAGACCCAGTACTTC
CASRTGAGVQTQYF
>-|TRBV5-6|-|TRBJ2-5
TGTGCCAGCAGCTTGGACGGAACTCCCTCAGGGACCCAGTACTTC
CASSLDGTPSGTQYF
>-|TRBV7-9|-|TRBJ1-2
TGTGCCAGCAGCCCCGACAAGTGGGCTAACTATGGCTACACCTTC
CASSPDKWANYGYTF
>TRBD2|TRBV7-9|-|TRBJ2-5
TGTGCCAGCAGCCGCGGGACTAGCGGAATAGAGACCCAGTACTTC
CASSRGTSGIETQYF
>-|TRBV5-1|-|TRBJ2-6
TGCGCCAGCAGCTTCCCAGAGGGTCTCGGGGCCAACGTCCTGACTTTC
CASSFPEGLGANVLTF
>-|TRBV18|-|TRBJ2-5
TGTGCCAGCTCACCCGCACAAGAGACCCAGTACTTC
CASSPAQETQYF
>TRBD2|TRBV7-2|-|TRBJ2-1
TGTGCCAGCAGCCGGGCTAGCGGGGGGGCAGATGAGCAGTTCTTC
CASSRASGGADEQFF
>-|TRBV15|-|TRBJ2-1
TGTGCCACCAGCAAAGAATCCGGGAACCTGATCAATGAGCAGTTCTTC
CATSKESGNLINEQFF
>-|TRBV18|-|TRBJ2-1
TGTGCCAGCTCACCACCAGGCGGTTTGGAGCAGTTCTTC
CASSPPGGLEQFF
>TRBD2|TRBV9|-|TRBJ2-3
TGTGCCAGCAGCGTAGATTTCGGACTAGCGGGGCAGTATTTT
CASSVDFGLAGQYF
>-|TRBV20-1|-|TRBJ2-6
TGCAGTGCTCCACGGGCCAACGTCCTGACTTTC
CSAPRANVLTF
>-|TRBV7-9|-|TRBJ2-2
TGTGCCAGCAGCTTTGTCAACACCGGGGAGCTGTTTTTT
CASSFVNTGELFF
>-|TRBV5-8|-|TRBJ2-1
TGTGCCAGCAGCTTTCCGATACGGGGCAATGAGCAGTTCTTC
CASSFPIRGNEQFF
>-|TRBV30|-|TRBJ1-1
TGTGCCTGGAGTGTACAAGGGTCCACTGAAGCTTTCTTT
CAWSVQGSTEAFF
>TRBD1|TRBV7-9|-|TRBJ1-1
TGTGCCAGCAGGGACAGGGGGCGGCTGAACACTGAAGCTTTCTTT
CASRDRGRLNTEAFF
>-|TRBV11-1|-|TRBJ2-4
TGTGCCAGCAGCCAGGGTCAACTCAAAAACATTCAGTACTTC
CASSQGQLKNIQYF
>-|TRBV9|-|TRBJ2-5
TGTGCCAGCAGCTACGACAATCAAGAGACCCAGTACTTC
CASSYDNQETQYF
>TRBD1|TRBV7-2|few|TRBJ1-5
TGTGCCAGCAGCTTATGGACAGGAGGTCAGCCCCAGCATTTT
CASSLWTGGQPQHF
>-|TRBV11-3|-|TRBJ1-1
TGTGCCAGCAGCTTAGGAAGATGGGGACAAAAAAACACTGAAGCTTTCTTT
CASSLGRWGQKNTEAFF
>-|TRBV7-2|-|TRBJ2-7
TGTGCCAGCAGCCCCCGATCCTACGAGCAGTACTTC
CASSPRSYEQYF
>TRBD1|TRBV7-8|-|TRBJ1-1
TGTGCCAGCAGCCTGCCGGGACAGGGGGCCTTCACTGAAGCTTTCTTT
CASSLPGQGAFTEAFF
>-|TRBV28|-|TRBJ2-3
TGTGCCAGCTGTCCGGGCCCGAAGAAACAGTATTTT
CASCPGPKKQYF
>-|TRBV5-1|once|TRBJ1-4
TGCGCCAGCAGCCTCAGTTCTGGACCGGGTAATGAAAAACTGTTTTTT
CASSLSSGPGNEKLFF
>TRBD1|TRBV19|-|TRBJ1-1
TGTGCCAGCTTGACAGGGTCTGAAGCTTTCTTT
CASLTGSEAFF
>-|TRBV28|-|TRBJ1-6
TGTGCCAGCAGTACCCCGGGGGGCGAGGGGATTTCACCCCTCCACTTT
CASSTPGGEGISPLHF
>-|TRBV19|-|TRBJ1-1
TGTGCCAGTAGTGAGAACACTGAAGCTTTCTTT
CASSENTEAFF
>-|TRBV28|-|TRBJ2-6
TGTGCCAGCCGGGGCAGGGAGATCTCTGGGGCCAACGTCCTGACTTTC
CASRGREISGANVLTF
>TRBD1|TRBV28|-|TRBJ2-7
TGTGCCAGCTGCTCGGGGACAGCCTACGAGCAGTACTTC
CASCSGTAYEQYF
>-|TRBV7-2|-|TRBJ2-5
TGTGCCAGCAGCCCGGGCCCCCAGGGCGCTTTGGCCCAGTACTTC
CASSPGPQGALAQYF
>TRBD1|TRBV11-3|-|TRBJ2-2
TGTGCCAGCAGCCCTAGACAGGGTACCGGGGAGCTGTTTTTT
CASSPRQGTGELFF
>-|TRBV10-1|-|TRBJ2-5
TGCGCCAGCAGTCGGACCCTCCAAGAGACCCAGTACTTC
CASSRTLQETQYF
>TRBD1|TRBV6-5|-|TRBJ1-5
TGTGCCAGCAGACAACAGGGGGCCTATCAGCCCCAGCATTTT
CASRQQGAYQPQHF
>-|TRBV5-4|-|TRBJ1-3
TGTGCCAGCGGGTGGGGCGGAACCTCTGGAAACACCATATATTTT
CASGWGGTSGNTIYF